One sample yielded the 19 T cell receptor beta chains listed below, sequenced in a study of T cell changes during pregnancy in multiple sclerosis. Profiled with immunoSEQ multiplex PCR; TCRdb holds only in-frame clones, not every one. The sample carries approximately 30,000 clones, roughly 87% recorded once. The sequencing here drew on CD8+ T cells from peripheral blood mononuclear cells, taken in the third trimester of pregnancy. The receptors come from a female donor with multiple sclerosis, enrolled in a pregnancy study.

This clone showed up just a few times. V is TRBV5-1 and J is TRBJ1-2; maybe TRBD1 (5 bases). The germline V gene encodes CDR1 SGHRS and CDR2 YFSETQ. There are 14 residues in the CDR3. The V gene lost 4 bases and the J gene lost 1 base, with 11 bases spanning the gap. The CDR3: CASSNSGGNYGYTF. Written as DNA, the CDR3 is TGCGCCAGCAGCAATTCGGGGGGTAACTATGGCTACACCTTC.

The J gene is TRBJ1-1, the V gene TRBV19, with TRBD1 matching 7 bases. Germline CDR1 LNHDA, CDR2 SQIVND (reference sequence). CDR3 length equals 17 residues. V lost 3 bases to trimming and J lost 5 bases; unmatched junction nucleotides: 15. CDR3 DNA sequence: TGTGCCAGTAGTATTTCGGCAAGCAGGGGGAGAGAAACTGAAGCTTTCTTT. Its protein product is CASSISASRGRETEAFF.

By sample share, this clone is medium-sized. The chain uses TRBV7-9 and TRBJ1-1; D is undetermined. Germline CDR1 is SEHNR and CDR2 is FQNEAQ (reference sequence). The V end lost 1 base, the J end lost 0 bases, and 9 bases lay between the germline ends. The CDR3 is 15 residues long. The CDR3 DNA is TGTGCCAGCAGCTTAGTAGAGGGTTTGAACACTGAAGCTTTCTTT. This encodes CASSLVEGLNTEAFF.

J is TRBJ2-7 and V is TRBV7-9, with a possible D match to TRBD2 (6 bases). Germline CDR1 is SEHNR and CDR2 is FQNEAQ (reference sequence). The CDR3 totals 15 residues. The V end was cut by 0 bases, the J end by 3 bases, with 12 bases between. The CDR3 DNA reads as TGTGCCAGCAGCTTAGCGAGGGACTCCCTCTACGAGCAGTACTTC. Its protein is CASSLARDSLYEQYF.

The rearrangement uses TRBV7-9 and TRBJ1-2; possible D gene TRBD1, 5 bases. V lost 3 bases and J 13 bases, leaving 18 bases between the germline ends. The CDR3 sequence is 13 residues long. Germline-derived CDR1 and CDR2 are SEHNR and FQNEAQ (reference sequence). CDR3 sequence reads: CASSLPRGKVRTF. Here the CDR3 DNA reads TGTGCCAGCAGCTTGCCCCGGGGGAAAGTTCGCACCTTC.

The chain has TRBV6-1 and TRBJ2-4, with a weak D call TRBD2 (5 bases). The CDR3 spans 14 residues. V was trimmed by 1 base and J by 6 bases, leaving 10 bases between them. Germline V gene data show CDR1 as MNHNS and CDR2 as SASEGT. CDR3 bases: TGTGCCAGCAGTGAAGGAGGGTTTGGAAACATTCAGTACTTC. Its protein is CASSEGGFGNIQYF.

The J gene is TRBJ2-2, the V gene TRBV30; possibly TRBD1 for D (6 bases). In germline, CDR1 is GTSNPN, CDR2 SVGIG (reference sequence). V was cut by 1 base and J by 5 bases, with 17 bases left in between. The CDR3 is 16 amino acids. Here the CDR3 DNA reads TGTGCCTGGAGTGCCCCGGACAGTACCCAAACCGGGGAGCTGTTTTTT. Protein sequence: CAWSAPDSTQTGELFF.

The CDR3 region is CASRTSGSVDEQFF. DNA of the CDR3: TGTGCCAGCAGAACTAGCGGGAGTGTTGATGAGCAGTTCTTC. The chain combines TRBV2 with TRBJ2-1; the match to TRBD2 covers 11 bases. Germline trimming cut 6 bases from V and 8 bases from J; bases unmatched to any gene: 6. This CDR3 is built from 14 residues. Germline V lookup: CDR1 SNHLY, CDR2 FYNNEI. The full variable domain, completed using reference TRBV2 and TRBJ2-1, is EPEVTQTPSHQVTQMGQEVILRCVPISNHLYFYWYRQILGQKVEFLVSFYNNEISEKSEIFDDQFSVERPDGSNFTLKIRSTKLEDSAMYFCASRTSGSVDEQFFGPGTRLTVL.

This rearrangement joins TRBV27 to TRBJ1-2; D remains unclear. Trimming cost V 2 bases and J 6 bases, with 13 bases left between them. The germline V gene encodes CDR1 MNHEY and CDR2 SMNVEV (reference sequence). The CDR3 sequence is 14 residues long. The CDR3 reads CASSLAPAVNGYTF. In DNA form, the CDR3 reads TGTGCCAGCAGTTTAGCCCCGGCGGTTAATGGCTACACCTTC.

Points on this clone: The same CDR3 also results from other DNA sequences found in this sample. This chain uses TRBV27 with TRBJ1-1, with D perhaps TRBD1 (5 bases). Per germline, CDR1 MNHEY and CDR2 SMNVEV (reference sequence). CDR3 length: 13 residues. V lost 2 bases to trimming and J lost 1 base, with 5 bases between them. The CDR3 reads CASSLQGNTEAFF. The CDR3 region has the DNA TGTGCCAGCAGTTTACAGGGGAACACTGAAGCTTTCTTT.

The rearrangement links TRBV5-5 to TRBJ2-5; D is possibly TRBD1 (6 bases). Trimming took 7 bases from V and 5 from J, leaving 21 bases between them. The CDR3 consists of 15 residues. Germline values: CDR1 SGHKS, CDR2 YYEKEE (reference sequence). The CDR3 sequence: CASALAPDRNETQYF. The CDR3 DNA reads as TGTGCCAGCGCCCTGGCGCCGGACAGAAACGAGACCCAGTACTTC.

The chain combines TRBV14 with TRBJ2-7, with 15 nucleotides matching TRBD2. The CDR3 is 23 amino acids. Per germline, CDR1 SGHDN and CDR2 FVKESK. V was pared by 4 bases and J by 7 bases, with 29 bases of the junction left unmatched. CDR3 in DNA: TGTGCCAGCAGCCCGGTAGGGGCTCCTCGGACTAGCGGGAGGGCACAAATAGCGGGGGAGCAGTACTTC. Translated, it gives CASSPVGAPRTSGRAQIAGEQYF.

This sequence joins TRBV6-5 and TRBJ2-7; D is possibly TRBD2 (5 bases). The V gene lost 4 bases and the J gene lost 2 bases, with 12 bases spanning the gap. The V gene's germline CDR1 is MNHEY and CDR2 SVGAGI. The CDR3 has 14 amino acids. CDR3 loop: CASSLVASPYEQYF. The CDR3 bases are TGTGCCAGCAGTTTAGTAGCGAGTCCCTACGAGCAGTACTTC.

The CDR3 region has the DNA TGTGCCAGCAGGACCGGGTCACCCTACGAGCAGTACTTC. This gives the protein CASRTGSPYEQYF. The chain carries TRBV6-1 and TRBJ2-7; D is unclear. The V end was cut by 6 bases, the J end by 2 bases, with 11 bases between. Per the germline V gene, CDR1 is MNHNS and CDR2 is SASEGT. The CDR3 is made up of 13 amino acids.

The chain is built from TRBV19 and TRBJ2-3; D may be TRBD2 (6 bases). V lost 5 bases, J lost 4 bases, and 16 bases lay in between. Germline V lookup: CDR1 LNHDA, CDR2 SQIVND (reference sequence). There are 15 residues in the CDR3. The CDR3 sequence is CASSESGLRADTQYF. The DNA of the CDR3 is TGTGCCAGTAGTGAATCGGGACTCCGGGCAGATACGCAGTATTTT.

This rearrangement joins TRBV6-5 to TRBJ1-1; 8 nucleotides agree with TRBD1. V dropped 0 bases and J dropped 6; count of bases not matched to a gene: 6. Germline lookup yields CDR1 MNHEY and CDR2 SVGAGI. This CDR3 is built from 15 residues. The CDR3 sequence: CASSYSQGGEPEAFF. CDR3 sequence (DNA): TGTGCCAGCAGTTACTCACAGGGGGGTGAACCTGAAGCTTTCTTT.

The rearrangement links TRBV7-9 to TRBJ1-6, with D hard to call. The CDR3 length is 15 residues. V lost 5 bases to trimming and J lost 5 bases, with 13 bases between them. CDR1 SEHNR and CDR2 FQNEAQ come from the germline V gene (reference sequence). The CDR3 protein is CASSPARSNNSPLHF. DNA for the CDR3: TGTGCCAGCAGCCCCGCGAGGTCTAATAATTCACCCCTCCACTTT.

CDR3 DNA: TGTGCCAGTAGTCTGACAGCAGCCAATGAGCAGTTCTTC. Translating it yields CASSLTAANEQFF. The rearrangement uses TRBV19 and TRBJ2-1; tentative D call: TRBD1 (5 bases). The CDR3 consists of 13 residues. Trimming stripped 5 bases from V and 6 bases from J, with 11 bases between. CDR1 and CDR2 (germline): LNHDA, SQIVND (reference sequence).

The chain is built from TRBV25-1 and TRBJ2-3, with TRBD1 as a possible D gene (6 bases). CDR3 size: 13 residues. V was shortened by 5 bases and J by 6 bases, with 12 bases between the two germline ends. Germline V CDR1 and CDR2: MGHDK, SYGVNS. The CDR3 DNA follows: TGTGCCAGCAGTACAGGGTTCCAGGATACGCAGTATTTT. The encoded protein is CASSTGFQDTQYF.